This TCR beta chain was identified in a study of graft-versus-host responses after intestinal transplantation (dated by TCRdb to the early 2020s). With respect to the entire study: The transplants that recipients received were multivisceral, liver-intestinal, or isolated intestinal. Every recipient was given anti-thymocyte globulin induction, then maintenance tacrolimus and steroids for roughly 3 years. Graft-versus-host and host-versus-graft alloreactive T cell clones were tracked in the graft, circulation and bone marrow after intestinal transplantation using bulk TCR-beta CDR3 sequencing. Alloreactive clones were identified by sequencing pre-transplant mixed lymphocyte reaction products and comparing these products with unstimulated pre-transplant donor and recipient T cells. Of the 20 to 25 intestinal transplant recipients enrolled in the cohort, one of whom was a retransplant, 3 patients without pretransplant specimens were excluded. A peak of at least 4% donor T cells among recipient peripheral blood mononuclear cells was the definition used for donor T cell macrochimerism. Samples from a few later patients were sequenced in-house on an Illumina MiSeq with MiXCR processing rather than by the commercial service.

A remark on this clone: The antigen this receptor binds is unknown. Base qualities are not at hand, and no much larger clone is one base apart.

This specimen's time point label, interpreted: cells obtained before transplantation from donor or recipient. CD3+CD4+ and CD3+CD8+ populations were FACS-sorted from unstimulated pre-transplant donor and recipient cells taken from spleen or lymph nodes. Based on the germline V gene, the CDR1 and CDR2 sequences are SQVTM and ANQGSEA. Between the V and J ends, shortened by 7 bases and 2 bases respectively, the junction contains 14 bases. Counted from cysteine to phenylalanine, this CDR3 has 13 amino acids. Of the read, only the CDR3 DNA is kept; its 39 bases are in frame from base 1. The paper's findings and limits, for the study overall: GvH clones were detected in recipient bone marrow, and some appeared earlier in ileal mucosa or blood, consistent with an intestinal mucosal origin. Early after transplant, declines in HvG clones were associated with peak levels of circulating GvH clones. In patients with donor T cell macrochimerism, the allografts had high GvH to HvG T cell clonal ratios. Conclusions were limited by the relatively low number and heterogeneity of intestinal transplant patients.

The library was prepared using the immunoSEQ multiplex PCR assay. For most patients, genomic DNA was isolated with the Qiagen DNeasy Blood and Tissue Kit and sent frozen to Adaptive Biotechnologies for TCR sequencing. High-throughput TCR-beta CDR3 sequencing of genomic DNA from most patients was performed by Adaptive Biotechnologies. On the authors' methods: TCR sequencing data were retrieved from Adaptive's ImmunoSEQ software for roughly 20 patients, whereas a few other patients were processed with MiXCR and VDJtools. To correct CD4 versus CD8 sorting errors, any sequence found in both subsets at a frequency ratio below 5:1 was removed. CDR3 nucleotide sequences shared between donor and recipient were removed because their origin could not be assigned. To count as alloreactive, a clone needed at least 2-fold expansion over unstimulated cells and a minimum CFSE-low frequency of 0.002% (template counts) or 0.001% (read counts). A clone was considered mappable if detected in the sequenced pre-transplant spleen, lymph node, or MLR CFSE-low populations of the donor or recipient. Cumulative frequency of alloreactive clones was calculated as a percentage of all sequences weighted by copy number. TCRdb stores this immuneACCESS table with in-frame sequences only. Part of the clones is absent; in the studies checked, under half of the shortfall reflects unresolved V genes, and no reason is known for the rest. V and J calls and clone size are copied from that table; D and trimming were computed from the DNA. The sample table contains 100,000 or so clones; only one count was recorded for roughly 90% of them. The ten largest make up 0.17% of the sample.

This sequence was found in a human donor who received an intestinal transplant. This chain is built from TRBV29-1 and TRBJ1-1; the D gene is perhaps TRBD1, from 6 matching bases. Sequencing was performed on unstimulated CD4+ T cells sorted from spleen or lymph node cells, taken before intestinal transplant. The CDR3 amino acid sequence is: CSARYRENTEAFF. The sequence in DNA is TGCAGCGCCCGCTACAGGGAAAACACTGAAGCTTTCTTT.